This TCR beta chain was captured in a study of blood T cell repertoires in COVID-19. Study information: In each case, the material was cDNA or gDNA derived from T cells, B-cell-depleted T cells, or PBMCs.

Authors' methods: Nucleated cell counts were estimated from reference gene primer amplification. TCRdb's copy holds only in-frame clones and misses some; the assay was immunoSEQ multiplex PCR. From that table come the V and J calls and clone size; the DNA was used to work out D and trimming. The sample yields around 86,000 clones, 83% seen once. The CDR3 contains 14 residues. The germline V gene has CDR1 SGHKS and CDR2 YYEKEE (reference sequence). The V end lost 4 bases, the J end lost 4 bases, and 13 bases lay between the germline ends. Sequencing was done on a sample of peripheral blood. This clonotype was obtained from a woman at least 80 years old with acute or convalescent COVID-19. V usage is TRBV5-5 and J usage is TRBJ2-3, with D maybe TRBD2 (5 bases). The CDR3 DNA is TGTGCCAGCAGCCCGGGAAGGGTAGCAGATACGCAGTATTTT. Its translation is CASSPGRVADTQYF.